The 31 T cell receptor beta chains given below trace back to one sample, sequenced in a study of T-cell memory formation after mild COVID-19. TCRdb processed the 5' RACE reads anew with MiXCR; each CDR3 protein has one entry. The repertoire holds 380,000 or so distinct CDR3 sequences, with roughly an eighth as singletons. The specimen sequenced was PBMCs or a T cell subset sorted from them (not recorded which). The receptors were sampled from a man between 18 and 29 years old who had mild COVID-19 (a few samples of this study predate the infection). Cell type and time point are not known.

This clonotype has ten or more counts. This chain uses TRBV5-1 with TRBJ2-3, with a weak D call TRBD2 (5 bases). V lost 4 bases, J lost 0 bases, and 12 bases lay in between. Per the germline V gene, CDR1 is SGHRS and CDR2 is YFSETQ. CDR3 length: 15 amino acids. CDR3 sequence: CASSPGSGSTDTQYF. Here the CDR3 DNA reads TGCGCCAGCAGCCCTGGATCGGGGAGCACAGATACGCAGTATTTT.

This sequence joins TRBV7-2 and TRBJ2-5; TRBD1 might be the D (6 bases). The CDR3 length is 13 residues. Trimming shortened V by 11 bases and J by 4 bases, and 17 bases separated the two germline ends. The V gene's germline CDR1 is SGHTA and CDR2 FQGNSA. The CDR3, as DNA: TGTGCCGTTGGGCAGGGGTGGGGAGAGACCCAGTACTTC. Protein sequence: CAVGQGWGETQYF.

This clonotype has more than one count but fewer than ten. The V call is TRBV7-2, the J call TRBJ1-1; the D is unclear. Per germline, CDR1 SGHTA and CDR2 FQGNSA. The CDR3 covers 14 residues. The V end lost 1 base, the J end lost 6 bases, and 12 bases lay between the germline ends. The CDR3 region is CASSLGSRISEAFF. The CDR3 coding sequence is TGTGCCAGCAGCTTAGGCAGTCGGATCTCTGAAGCTTTCTTT.

This clonotype occurred a few times. The gene calls are TRBV5-1 and TRBJ1-3; D call uncertain. Germline V lookup: CDR1 SGHRS, CDR2 YFSETQ. The CDR3 spans 18 residues. V lost 4 bases to trimming and J lost 0 bases, with 20 bases between them. The CDR3, as DNA: TGCGCCAGCAGCCCGGTGGTGGGTCACCTCAGCTCTGGAAACACCATATATTTT. Protein product: CASSPVVGHLSSGNTIYF. Full variable domain (missing parts from reference TRBV5-1 and TRBJ1-3): KAGVTQTPRYLIKTRGQQVTLSCSPISGHRSVSWYQQTPGQGLQFLFEYFSETQRNKGNFPGRFSGRQFSNSRSEMNVSTLELGDSALYLCASSPVVGHLSSGNTIYFGEGSWLTVV.

This clonotype was seen more than once but under ten times. The rearrangement joins TRBV4-1 to TRBJ2-5; D unclear. This CDR3 spans 16 amino acids. CDR1 and CDR2 from the germline V gene are MGHRA and YSYEKL. Deletions cut 5 bases from V and 5 bases from J, with 21 bases between. The CDR3 bases are TGCGCCAGCAGCTTTAGGTCGGCCCCCTTGCGGGAGACCCAGTACTTC. It translates to CASSFRSAPLRETQYF.

Worth noting for this clonotype: A junction end diverges from the germline sequence, so it may reflect a read error. The chain is built from TRBV7-2 and TRBJ2-7; TRBD1 is a possible D gene (6 bases). The CDR3 has 15 residues. From germline, CDR1 is SGHTA and CDR2 FQGNSA. In DNA form, the CDR3 reads TGTGTCAGCAGCCTGCAGGGGAAATCTAGCTACGAGCAGTACTTC. Its translation is CVSSLQGKSSYEQYF.

The chain is built from TRBV19 and TRBJ2-6; D call uncertain. Trimming removed 0 bases at V and 1 base at J, with 7 bases between. The CDR3 sequence is 16 residues long. Germline assignment: CDR1 LNHDA and CDR2 SQIVND (reference sequence). The CDR3 DNA follows: TGTGCCAGTAGTATAGAAGAAGGGTCTGGGGCCAACGTCCTGACTTTC. As protein: CASSIEEGSGANVLTF.

Many counts were recorded for this clonotype. The rearrangement uses TRBV5-1 and TRBJ2-3, with D perhaps TRBD1 (6 bases). The germline V gene encodes CDR1 SGHRS and CDR2 YFSETQ. This CDR3 comprises 15 residues. Trimming took 0 bases from V and 4 from J, leaving 12 bases between them. CDR3: CASSLAQGVADTQYF. CDR3 bases: TGCGCCAGCAGCTTGGCACAGGGAGTCGCAGATACGCAGTATTTT.

The chain couples TRBV20-1 to TRBJ2-1; 8 bases fit TRBD1. The germline V gene encodes CDR1 DFQATT and CDR2 SNEGSKA (reference sequence). The CDR3 is 16 amino acids. Losses at the gene ends were 2 bases for V and 7 bases for J; bases not matched to a gene: 13. CDR3: CSARRAGSGGRNEQFF. The CDR3 DNA is TGCAGTGCTAGACGGGCCGGATCAGGGGGCAGGAATGAGCAGTTCTTC.

This clonotype came up a few times. CDR3 sequence: CASSQDRNTYYEQYF. CDR3 nucleotides: TGCGCCAGCAGCCAAGATCGGAATACATACTACGAGCAGTACTTC. The chain couples TRBV4-3 to TRBJ2-7; D is uncertain. With 0 bases removed from V and 3 bases from J, the gap between germline ends came to 12 bases. Germline values: CDR1 LGHNA, CDR2 YSLEER. The CDR3 has 15 amino acids.

The chain recombines TRBV3-1 with TRBJ1-2; tentatively, D is TRBD1 (5 bases). The CDR3 is 15 residues long. V dropped 4 bases and J dropped 1 base, with 13 bases sitting between them. Germline CDR1 reads LGHDT; CDR2 reads YNNKEL (reference sequence). DNA for the CDR3: TGTGCCAGCAGCCCTATGACAGTCATTAACTATGGCTACACCTTC. Translation: CASSPMTVINYGYTF.

This clonotype was counted ten times or more. CDR3 in amino acids: CASSQVRAGNYEQYF. CDR3 in DNA: TGCGCCAGCAGCCAAGTCCGGGCCGGAAACTACGAGCAGTACTTC. The chain joins TRBV4-1 to TRBJ2-7; D unresolved. CDR1 is MGHRA and CDR2 is YSYEKL in the germline V gene. The CDR3 loop spans 15 amino acids. Deletions cut 1 base from V and 3 bases from J, with 13 bases between.

A few counts support this clonotype. This chain connects TRBV5-1 to TRBJ1-2, with no clear D. Germline V gene data show CDR1 as SGHRS and CDR2 as YFSETQ. CDR3 length equals 15 residues. V lost 4 bases, J lost 5 bases, and 18 bases lay in between. The CDR3 sequence: CASSPDRRRIYGYTF. The CDR3 region has the DNA TGCGCCAGCAGCCCGGACCGACGGCGGATTTATGGCTACACCTTC.

This chain uses TRBV4-2 with TRBJ2-7, with 8 positions matching TRBD2. The V gene's germline CDR1 is LGHNA and CDR2 YNFKEQ. Trimming cost V 5 bases and J 0 bases; bases outside gene matches: 9. This CDR3 has 16 residues. The CDR3, as DNA: TGTGCCAGCAGCTTCAAGCACGGGGGGGTCTCCTACGAGCAGTACTTC. This sequence encodes CASSFKHGGVSYEQYF.

The table lists this clonotype with a few counts. The V call is TRBV2, the J call TRBJ2-5, with 8 bases lining up with TRBD2. Germline CDR1 SNHLY, CDR2 FYNNEI. CDR3 length: 16 amino acids. Trimming removed 6 bases from V and 4 bases from J; junction bases left unmatched: 13. In DNA, the CDR3 is TGTGCCAGCAGAGGTCAACGGGGGGGCCTGAGAGAGACCCAGTACTTC. Amino acid sequence: CASRGQRGGLRETQYF.

This clonotype was counted ten times or more. The V and J genes are TRBV18 and TRBJ2-7; tentatively, D is TRBD2 (5 bases). From germline, CDR1 is KGHSH and CDR2 LQKENI. Trimming removed 4 bases from V and 0 bases from J, with 10 bases in between. CDR3 length: 14 amino acids. CDR3 in amino acids: CASSRRGSSYEQYV. For the CDR3, the DNA is TGTGCCAGCTCACGACGGGGAAGCTCCTACGAGCAGTACGTC.

This clonotype was observed a few times. V and J are TRBV7-2 and TRBJ1-1; 12 bases are a match to TRBD1. The V gene's germline CDR1 is SGHTA and CDR2 FQGNSA. V shed 2 bases and J 6 bases; nucleotides not matched to a gene: 7. The CDR3 is made up of 16 amino acids. The CDR3 loop reads CASSLTGTGGWAEAFF. The CDR3 DNA sequence: TGTGCCAGCAGCTTAACCGGGACAGGGGGCTGGGCTGAAGCTTTCTTT. The full variable domain, its missing parts supplied by reference TRBV7-2 and TRBJ1-1, is GAGVSQSPSNKVTEKGKDVELRCDPISGHTALYWYRQSLGQGLEFLIYFQGNSAPDKSGLPSDRFSAERTGGSVSTLTIQRTQQEDSAVYLCASSLTGTGGWAEAFFGQGTRLTVV.

The chain employs TRBV9 and TRBJ1-2; no clear D. Trimming shortened V by 0 bases and J by 4 bases, and 10 bases separated the two germline ends. The CDR3 extends over 14 amino acids. Germline CDR1 and CDR2: SGDLS and YYNGEE. The CDR3 DNA follows: TGTGCCAGCAGCGTAGGGCTTCACGGCTATGGCTACACCTTC. Translating gives CASSVGLHGYGYTF. Drawing the rest from reference TRBV9 and TRBJ1-2, the complete variable domain is DSGVTQTPKHLITATGQRVTLRCSPRSGDLSVYWYQQSLDQGLQFLIQYYNGEERAKGNILERFSAQQFPDLHSELNLSSLELGDSALYFCASSVGLHGYGYTFGSGTRLTVV.

Ten or more counts support this clonotype. The rearrangement links TRBV5-5 to TRBJ2-1, with 7 bases that match TRBD1. The CDR3 is 14 amino acids. The germline V gene has CDR1 SGHKS and CDR2 YYEKEE (reference sequence). The V and J ends lost 3 bases and 5 bases, in that order; junction bases with no gene match: 5. CDR3 amino acids: CASSWFTGDNEQFF. The DNA of the CDR3 is TGTGCCAGCAGCTGGTTTACAGGGGACAATGAGCAGTTCTTC.

This clonotype was seen only a few times. J is TRBJ1-6 and V is TRBV5-1; tentatively, D is TRBD1 (6 bases). The V end lost 0 bases, the J end lost 9 bases, and 10 bases lay between the germline ends. The CDR3 runs to 14 residues. Germline CDR1 and CDR2: SGHRS and YFSETQ. The CDR3 DNA sequence: TGCGCCAGCAGCTTGGCCACAGGGAGTTCACCCCTCCACTTT. Residues: CASSLATGSSPLHF. The variable domain in full, with the rest retrieved from reference TRBV5-1 and TRBJ1-6, is KAGVTQTPRYLIKTRGQQVTLSCSPISGHRSVSWYQQTPGQGLQFLFEYFSETQRNKGNFPGRFSGRQFSNSRSEMNVSTLELGDSALYLCASSLATGSSPLHFGNGTRLTVT.

This clonotype has ten or more counts. The chain uses TRBV15 and TRBJ2-4; D remains ambiguous. The CDR3 has 17 amino acids. Looked up from germline, CDR1 is LNHNV and CDR2 is YYDKDF (reference sequence). Between the trimmed V and J ends, which lost 8 bases and 0 bases, there was a span of 20 bases. The CDR3 region has the DNA TGTGCCACCCGATCGGTCCCAGGAAATAAAGCCAAAAACATTCAGTACTTC. Protein product: CATRSVPGNKAKNIQYF.

Only a few counts were recorded for this clonotype. V is TRBV6-1 and J is TRBJ1-5; maybe TRBD1 (5 bases). CDR1 MNHNS and CDR2 SASEGT come from the germline V gene. The CDR3 loop spans 14 amino acids. The V end lost 9 bases, the J end lost 4 bases, and 16 bases lay between the germline ends. This CDR3 is CASNEGRLNQPQHF. In DNA form, the CDR3 reads TGTGCCAGTAACGAGGGACGGCTAAATCAGCCCCAGCATTTT.

This chain connects TRBV29-1 to TRBJ2-3, with D tentatively TRBD2 (6 bases). Trimming stripped 4 bases from V and 4 bases from J, with 12 bases between. Germline loops: CDR1 SQVTM, CDR2 ANQGSEA. The CDR3 consists of 13 residues. The chain's CDR3 is CSVGQAGSDTQYF. For the CDR3, the DNA is TGCAGCGTTGGGCAGGCGGGATCAGATACGCAGTATTTT.

The J gene is TRBJ2-2, the V gene TRBV7-6; 9 nucleotides align to TRBD2. V lost 5 bases, J lost 4 bases, and 17 bases stayed unmatched. This CDR3 region has 19 residues. The germline V gene encodes CDR1 SGHVS and CDR2 FNYEAQ. CDR3 loop: CASSRTTSAGGPSTGELFF. The CDR3 DNA is TGTGCCAGCAGCCGCACGACTAGTGCGGGGGGGCCGAGCACCGGGGAGCTGTTTTTT.

This rearrangement joins TRBV12-3 or TRBV12-4 to TRBJ2-7, with D unclear. V lost 5 bases and J lost 3, with 8 bases in between. The CDR3 totals 12 residues. The CDR3 sequence: CASSRPNYEQYF. Here the CDR3 DNA reads TGTGCCAGCAGTCGACCTAACTACGAGCAGTACTTC.

The CDR3 DNA reads as TGTGCCAGCAGCTTTCTCGGGGACGGCAATCAGCCCCAGCATTTT. Its translation is CASSFLGDGNQPQHF. V gene TRBV7-2 combines with J gene TRBJ1-5; maybe TRBD1 (5 bases). The germline V gene encodes CDR1 SGHTA and CDR2 FQGNSA. This CDR3 has 15 amino acids. Trimming removed 3 bases from V and 2 bases from J, with 11 bases in between.

This clonotype was seen repeatedly, ten times or more. The rearrangement links TRBV5-1 to TRBJ1-1, with 12 bases fitting TRBD1. This CDR3 region has 13 residues. The trim removed 0 bases at V and 9 bases at J, leaving 0 bases unmatched. Germline V lookup: CDR1 SGHRS, CDR2 YFSETQ. The CDR3 coding sequence is TGCGCCAGCAGCTTGGGGGACAGGGGGCAAGCTTTCTTT. It translates to CASSLGDRGQAFF.

This clonotype was seen ten or more times. The chain combines TRBV25-1 with TRBJ2-7; possibly TRBD2 for D (5 bases). The germline V gene encodes CDR1 MGHDK and CDR2 SYGVNS. This CDR3 has 13 residues. Between the trimmed V and J ends, which lost 5 bases and 3 bases, there was a span of 11 bases. CDR3 sequence: CASSPRGVYEQYV. Here the CDR3 DNA reads TGTGCCAGCAGTCCTCGGGGTGTCTACGAGCAGTACGTC.

The sample holds many counts of this clonotype. This chain connects TRBV20-1 to TRBJ1-1; D is perhaps TRBD1 (5 bases). V was trimmed by 6 bases and J by 9 bases, leaving 14 bases between them. The length of the CDR3 is 11 residues. Per the germline V gene, CDR1 is DFQATT and CDR2 is SNEGSKA (reference sequence). The CDR3 here is CSARSGAQAFF. CDR3 in DNA: TGCAGTGCGCGATCCGGGGCCCAAGCTTTCTTT.

The CDR3 sequence: CASSAAGFAYGYTF. The CDR3 bases are TGTGCCAGCAGCGCGGCAGGGTTTGCCTATGGCTACACCTTC. The genes are TRBV11-2 and TRBJ1-2; D may be TRBD1 (5 bases). There are 14 residues in the CDR3. V shed 5 bases and J shed 4 bases, with 14 bases lying between them. Per germline, CDR1 SGHAT and CDR2 FQNNGV.

There are many counts of this clonotype. V gene TRBV5-1 combines with J gene TRBJ2-2; TRBD2 matches at 14 bases. From germline, CDR1 is SGHRS and CDR2 YFSETQ. After removal of 0 bases from V and 6 bases from J, the junction contained 4 bases not matched to a gene. The CDR3 consists of 17 residues. In DNA, the CDR3 is TGCGCCAGCAGCTTGGGAGGACTAGCGGGGGGAGCCGGGGAGCTGTTTTTT. As protein: CASSLGGLAGGAGELFF.